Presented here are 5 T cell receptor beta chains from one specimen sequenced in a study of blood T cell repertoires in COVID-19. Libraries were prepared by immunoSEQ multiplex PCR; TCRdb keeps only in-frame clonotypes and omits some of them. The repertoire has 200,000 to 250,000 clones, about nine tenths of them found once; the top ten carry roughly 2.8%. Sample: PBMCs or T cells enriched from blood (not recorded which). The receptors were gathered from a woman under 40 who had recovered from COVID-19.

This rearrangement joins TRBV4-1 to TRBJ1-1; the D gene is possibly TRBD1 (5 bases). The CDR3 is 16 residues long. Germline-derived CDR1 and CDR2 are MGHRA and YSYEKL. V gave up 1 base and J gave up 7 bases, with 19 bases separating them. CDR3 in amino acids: CASSQGRAWGGGEAFF. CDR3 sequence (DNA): TGCGCCAGCAGCCAAGGCCGGGCTTGGGGCGGTGGTGAAGCTTTCTTT.

In DNA form, the CDR3 reads TGTGCCAGCAGCGTATCGGCAGGGAGGAATTCACCCCTCCACTTT. It translates to CASSVSAGRNSPLHF. This chain uses TRBV9 with TRBJ1-6; D might be TRBD1 (5 bases). Germline values: CDR1 SGDLS, CDR2 YYNGEE. V shed 1 base and J shed 7 bases, with 12 bases lying between them. The CDR3 length is 15 residues.

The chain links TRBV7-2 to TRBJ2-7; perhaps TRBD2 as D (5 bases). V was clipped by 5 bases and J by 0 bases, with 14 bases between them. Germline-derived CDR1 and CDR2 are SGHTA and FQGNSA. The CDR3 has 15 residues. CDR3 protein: CASSEMNDYSYEQYF. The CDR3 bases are TGTGCCAGCAGCGAGATGAATGACTACTCCTACGAGCAGTACTTC.

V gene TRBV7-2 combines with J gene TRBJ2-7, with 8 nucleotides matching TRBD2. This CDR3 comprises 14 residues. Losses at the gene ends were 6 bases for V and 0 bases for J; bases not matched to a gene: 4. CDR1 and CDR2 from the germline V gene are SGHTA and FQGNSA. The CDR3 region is CASRIGGASYEQYF. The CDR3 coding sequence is TGTGCCAGCAGGATCGGGGGGGCCTCCTACGAGCAGTACTTC.

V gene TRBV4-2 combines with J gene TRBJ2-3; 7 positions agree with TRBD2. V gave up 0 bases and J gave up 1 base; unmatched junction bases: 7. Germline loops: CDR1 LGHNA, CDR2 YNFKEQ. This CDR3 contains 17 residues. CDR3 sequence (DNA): TGTGCCAGCAGCCAAGAGGTGAGCGGGGCTGGCACAGATACGCAGTATTTT. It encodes CASSQEVSGAGTDTQYF.